This passage covers 26 T cell receptor beta chains from one sample sequenced in a study of cytomegalovirus exposure and HLA in healthy donors. PCR employed 60 Vbeta and 13 Jbeta primers. Sequencing used immunoSEQ multiplex PCR; TCRdb keeps in-frame clones, though not all of them. The table includes some 150,000 clones, about 85% detected once. The sequenced material came from PBMCs. These receptors all stem from a woman aged 50 to 65 in good health and CMV-seropositive.

This clone was observed a single time. CDR3 sequence (DNA): TGTGCCAGCAGCGCCGGGAATAACTACGAGCAGTACTTC. Translated, it gives CASSAGNNYEQYF. The chain is built from TRBV7-2 and TRBJ2-7; D is perhaps TRBD2 (5 bases). Per the germline V gene, CDR1 is SGHTA and CDR2 is FQGNSA. The CDR3 spans 13 residues. With 5 bases removed from V and 3 bases from J, the gap between germline ends came to 11 bases.

J is TRBJ2-2 and V is TRBV7-3, with 11 positions matching TRBD2. This CDR3 has 18 amino acids. CDR1 and CDR2 from the germline V gene are SGHTA and FQGTGA. Trimming cost V 2 bases and J 5 bases; bases outside gene matches: 10. DNA of the CDR3: TGTGCCAGCAGCTTATATGGAACTAGCGGGAGAAGAACCGGGGAGCTGTTTTTT. It specifies CASSLYGTSGRRTGELFF.

The CDR3 region has the DNA TGTGCCAGCAGCCCCGGACAGGTACCAGGGGAGACCCAGTACTTC. Protein product: CASSPGQVPGETQYF. The chain carries TRBV7-9 and TRBJ2-5; TRBD1 aligns across 7 bases. The CDR3 is 15 amino acids. J gave up 5 bases and V 5 bases, and 11 bases lay outside the gene matches. The germline gives CDR1 SEHNR, CDR2 FQNEAQ (reference sequence). Variable domain in full (rest from reference TRBV7-9 and TRBJ2-5): DTGVSQNPRHKITKRGQNVTFRCDPISEHNRLYWYRQTLGQGPEFLTYFQNEAQLEKSRLLSDRFSAERPKGSFSTLEIQRTEQGDSAMYLCASSPGQVPGETQYFGPGTRLLVL.

This sequence joins TRBV7-3 and TRBJ2-3, with 12 positions matching TRBD2. Germline assignment: CDR1 SGHTA and CDR2 FQGTGA. The J segment lost 1 base and the V segment lost 4 bases, leaving 3 bases of the junction unmatched. This CDR3 is 16 amino acids long. CDR3 residues: CASSSRLAGGTDTQYF. Written as DNA, the CDR3 is TGTGCCAGCAGCTCGCGACTAGCGGGGGGCACAGATACGCAGTATTTT.

This clone appeared a few times. The chain joins TRBV5-3 to TRBJ1-5; TRBD1 is a possible D gene (6 bases). TRBV5-3 is an open reading frame, and its role is uncertain. The V end lost 2 bases, the J end lost 1 base, and 16 bases lay between the germline ends. This CDR3 is built from 17 residues. Written as DNA, the CDR3 is TGTGCCAGAAGCTTCCCAGGGGTGGAATTAAGCAATCAGCCCCAGCATTTT. Its translation: CARSFPGVELSNQPQHF.

V and J are TRBV6-5 and TRBJ1-1; D unclear. The V end lost 8 bases, the J end lost 2 bases, and 15 bases lay between the germline ends. The length of the CDR3 is 14 residues. Germline V CDR1 and CDR2: MNHEY, SVGAGI. The CDR3 bases are TGTGCCAGCCTAACGTTGGCAGGTAACACTGAAGCTTTCTTT. It encodes CASLTLAGNTEAFF.

This clone appeared once. The V gene is TRBV27, the J gene TRBJ2-7, with D hard to call. V lost 6 bases and J 6 bases, leaving 15 bases between the germline ends. The CDR3 has 13 residues. Germline V CDR1 and CDR2: MNHEY, SMNVEV (reference sequence). The CDR3 loop reads CASSLNGAFEQYF. In DNA, the CDR3 is TGTGCCAGCAGCCTAAACGGAGCTTTCGAGCAGTACTTC.

This clone was seen only a few times. This sequence joins TRBV7-2 and TRBJ1-1, with 8 bases aligning to TRBD1. Germline lookup yields CDR1 SGHTA and CDR2 FQGNSA. This CDR3 has 11 amino acids. With V trimmed by 5 bases and J by 10 bases, 3 bases remained unmatched. The CDR3 DNA reads as TGTGCCAGCAGCGTCAGGGGGCCAGCTTTCTTT. This translates into CASSVRGPAFF.

The chain combines TRBV5-1 with TRBJ2-3, with D possibly being TRBD2 (6 bases). The CDR3 covers 13 residues. V lost 9 bases and J 4 bases, leaving 15 bases between the germline ends. The germline V gene encodes CDR1 SGHRS and CDR2 YFSETQ. This CDR3 is CATAEGVSDTQYF. The CDR3 DNA follows: TGCGCCACCGCGGAGGGTGTCTCAGATACGCAGTATTTT.

The chain employs TRBV9 and TRBJ2-3; TRBD2 matches at 13 bases. V lost 4 bases, J lost 2 bases, and 10 bases stayed unmatched. This CDR3 comprises 18 residues. Looked up from germline, CDR1 is SGDLS and CDR2 is YYNGEE. CDR3 DNA sequence: TGTGCCAGCAGCCCGCGGGGGACTAGCGGGGCATTCACAGATACGCAGTATTTT. Protein sequence: CASSPRGTSGAFTDTQYF.

The chain recombines TRBV6-6 with TRBJ2-5; a weak D match, TRBD2 (6 bases). The CDR3 has 14 amino acids. Germline V lookup: CDR1 MNHNY, CDR2 SVGAGI (reference sequence). Trimming left V 5 bases short and J 5 bases short, with 15 bases between. The DNA of the CDR3 is TGTGCCAGCAGTCCAAAACTGGAGGGTGAGACCCAGTACTTC. Encoded protein: CASSPKLEGETQYF.

In its sample, this clone was seen a few times. The rearrangement joins TRBV4-2 to TRBJ2-7; 9 bases match TRBD2. The CDR3 runs 18 residues. The germline CDR1 and CDR2 sequences are LGHNA and YNFKEQ. Trimming took 0 bases from V and 7 from J; bases not matched to a gene: 16. CDR3 region: CASSQDPGAGGPLGEQYF. DNA of the CDR3: TGTGCCAGCAGCCAAGATCCGGGGGCGGGAGGGCCCCTGGGAGAGCAGTACTTC.

This chain uses TRBV29-1 with TRBJ1-5; D might be TRBD1 (6 bases). The V gene lost 7 bases and the J gene lost 3 bases, with 10 bases spanning the gap. The CDR3 is made up of 12 amino acids. Germline V CDR1 and CDR2: SQVTM, ANQGSEA. The CDR3 here is CSGGGVNQPQHF. CDR3 coding DNA: TGCAGCGGGGGGGGCGTCAATCAGCCCCAGCATTTT. Looking up the rest from reference TRBV29-1 and TRBJ1-5 gives the full variable domain: SAVISQKPSRDICQRGTSLTIQCQVDSQVTMMFWYRQQPGQSLTLIATANQGSEATYESGFVIDKFPISRPNLTFSTLTVSNMSPEDSSIYLCSGGGVNQPQHFGDGTRLSIL.

This chain links TRBV5-4 with TRBJ2-5; 10 nucleotides match TRBD1. The CDR3 consists of 16 residues. CDR1 and CDR2 from the germline V gene are SGHNT and YYREEE (reference sequence). Trimming took 4 bases from V and 3 from J; bases not matched to a gene: 9. The CDR3 reads CASSPWRGTGEETQYF. CDR3 sequence (DNA): TGTGCCAGCAGCCCCTGGCGCGGGACAGGGGAAGAGACCCAGTACTTC.

CDR3 protein: CASRWGLAGETGELFF. CDR3 nucleotides: TGTGCAAGTCGCTGGGGACTAGCGGGAGAAACCGGGGAGCTGTTTTTT. The chain recombines TRBV12-2 with TRBJ2-2; no DNA check was done on the table's D call, TRBD2. TRBV12-2 counts as a pseudogene. The CDR3 covers 16 residues.

This clone was counted a few times. This rearrangement joins TRBV10-3 to TRBJ1-2; D might be TRBD1 (5 bases). The germline CDR1 and CDR2 sequences are ENHRY and SYGVKD. This CDR3 is built from 13 residues. Trimming left V 2 bases short and J 5 bases short, with 9 bases between. CDR3 region: CAISEDRDYGYTF. The DNA of the CDR3 is TGTGCCATCAGTGAGGACAGAGATTATGGCTACACCTTC.

J is TRBJ1-2 and V is TRBV19; D might be TRBD1 (6 bases). The CDR3 extends over 15 amino acids. The germline gives CDR1 LNHDA, CDR2 SQIVND (reference sequence). Trimming left V 6 bases short and J 5 bases short, with 19 bases between. Here the CDR3 reads CASSSRRGGGYGYTF. The CDR3, as DNA: TGTGCCAGTAGCAGCCGCAGGGGAGGGGGTTATGGCTACACCTTC.

The V and J genes are TRBV29-1 and TRBJ2-5, with 9 bases lining up with TRBD2. Germline loops: CDR1 SQVTM, CDR2 ANQGSEA. The CDR3 has 12 amino acids. The CDR3 reads CAAGGVVATQYF. The CDR3 DNA reads as TGCGCGGCGGGGGGGGTGGTAGCGACCCAGTACTTC. Filled out from reference TRBV29-1 and TRBJ2-5, the complete variable domain reads SAVISQKPSRDICQRGTSLTIQCQVDSQVTMMFWYRQQPGQSLTLIATANQGSEATYESGFVIDKFPISRPNLTFSTLTVSNMSPEDSSIYLCAAGGVVATQYFGPGTRLLVL.

The chain combines TRBV27 with TRBJ2-7; D not certain. This CDR3 contains 12 residues. Trimming shortened V by 4 bases and J by 6 bases, and 10 bases separated the two germline ends. Per germline, CDR1 MNHEY and CDR2 SMNVEV (reference sequence). DNA of the CDR3: TGTGCCAGCAGTTCCCCCCCTCGCGAGCAGTACTTC. Amino acids: CASSSPPREQYF.

The chain carries TRBV14 and TRBJ2-1; possibly TRBD2 for D (5 bases). The V end was cut by 4 bases, the J end by 6 bases, with 19 bases between. The CDR3 loop spans 16 amino acids. The germline V gene encodes CDR1 SGHDN and CDR2 FVKESK. CDR3 region: CASSPQLFTRGNEQFF. The CDR3 bases are TGTGCCAGCAGCCCGCAACTCTTTACTCGGGGCAATGAGCAGTTCTTC. Looking up the rest from reference TRBV14 and TRBJ2-1 gives the full variable domain: EAGVTQFPSHSVIEKGQTVTLRCDPISGHDNLYWYRRVMGKEIKFLLHFVKESKQDESGMPNNRFLAERTGGTYSTLKVQPAELEDSGVYFCASSPQLFTRGNEQFFGPGTRLTVL.

This clone was observed once. The rearrangement links TRBV6-6 to TRBJ1-3; D may be TRBD1 (5 bases). The CDR3 has 14 amino acids. The V end lost 10 bases, the J end lost 2 bases, and 15 bases lay between the germline ends. Germline V lookup: CDR1 MNHNY, CDR2 SVGAGI (reference sequence). The DNA for the CDR3 is TGTGCCACCTTTGCAAAAGGGGCTGGAAACACCATATATTTT. Its protein is CATFAKGAGNTIYF.

This chain uses TRBV14 with TRBJ2-2; D may be TRBD1 (5 bases). The V and J ends lost 6 bases and 2 bases respectively, with 7 bases between them. The CDR3 is 13 amino acids. The germline gives CDR1 SGHDN, CDR2 FVKESK. In DNA, the CDR3 is TGTGCCAGCAGTCAGGGTAACACCGGGGAGCTGTTTTTT. This gives the protein CASSQGNTGELFF.

This chain links TRBV7-2 with TRBJ2-7; 9 bases line up with TRBD1. The V and J ends lost 1 base and 3 bases, in that order; junction bases with no gene match: 4. CDR3 length: 15 amino acids. Germline-derived CDR1 and CDR2 are SGHTA and FQGNSA. CDR3: CASSLGDRVSYEQYF. CDR3 nucleotide sequence: TGTGCCAGCAGCTTAGGGGACAGGGTCAGCTACGAGCAGTACTTC.

The chain recombines TRBV10-3 with TRBJ2-5; 11 nucleotides line up with TRBD2. The CDR3 length is 18 residues. From germline, CDR1 is ENHRY and CDR2 SYGVKD. V shed 4 bases and J 1 base; nucleotides not matched to a gene: 11. The CDR3 sequence is CAISGWLAGGTGQETQYF. The CDR3 DNA is TGTGCCATCAGTGGGTGGCTAGCGGGAGGAACGGGCCAAGAGACCCAGTACTTC.

V gene TRBV5-1 combines with J gene TRBJ1-3; 7 nucleotides agree with TRBD1. From germline, CDR1 is SGHRS and CDR2 YFSETQ. The CDR3 sequence is 16 residues long. The J segment lost 4 bases and the V segment lost 1 base, leaving 8 bases of the junction unmatched. The CDR3 DNA reads as TGCGCCAGCAGCTTGTCGCCCGACAGGGCCGGAAACACCATATATTTT. Translated, it gives CASSLSPDRAGNTIYF.

The V and J genes are TRBV29-1 and TRBJ2-1, with D possibly matching TRBD1 (5 bases). V was shortened by 3 bases and J by 6 bases, with 15 bases between the two germline ends. This CDR3 contains 14 residues. Germline V gene lookup returns CDR1 SQVTM and CDR2 ANQGSEA. For the CDR3, the DNA is TGCAGCGTTGAGCCGACAGTTTTGGGCAATGAGCAGTTCTTC. Its translation: CSVEPTVLGNEQFF.